These 30 T cell receptor beta chains share one sample of origin, sequenced in a study of blood T cells in healthy people across ages. Primed by a sample-barcoded 5' primer and a J-beta primer mix, a second PCR proceeded for 7 to 11 cycles. From the 5' RACE reads, TCRdb called clonotypes with MiXCR, one entry per CDR3 protein. The sample has 700,000 or so distinct CDR3 sequences, around two fifths seen once; the top ten hold around 30%. Sequenced: blood. These receptors were taken from a man older than 75 in good health.

This clonotype was counted between two and nine times. The chain links TRBV6-6 to TRBJ2-3; 9 bases align to TRBD2. The CDR3 length is 16 residues. The V and J ends lost 5 bases and 3 bases, in that order; junction bases with no gene match: 9. The V gene's germline CDR1 is MNHNY and CDR2 SVGAGI (reference sequence). Here the CDR3 DNA reads TGTGCCAGCAGTCCGCGAAATAGCGGGGGAACAGATACGCAGTATTTT. Translation: CASSPRNSGGTDTQYF.

This chain connects TRBV18 to TRBJ2-5, with D possibly TRBD1 on 6 matching bases. Germline CDR1 and CDR2: KGHSH and LQKENI. The CDR3 extends over 14 amino acids. Trimming left V 6 bases short and J 2 bases short, with 13 bases between. This chain's CDR3 is CASSPKGVQETQYF. The CDR3 DNA sequence: TGTGCCAGCTCGCCAAAGGGGGTGCAAGAGACCCAGTACTTC.

A few counts support this clonotype. The chain carries TRBV24-1 and TRBJ1-1; no firm D call. Germline V gene sequence: CDR1 KGHDR, CDR2 SFDVKD. Between the trimmed V and J ends, which lost 8 bases and 1 base, there was a span of 10 bases. The CDR3 sequence is 13 residues long. The CDR3 is CATTEGSNTEAFF. The CDR3 DNA reads TGTGCCACCACCGAGGGTTCGAACACTGAAGCTTTCTTT.

V is TRBV3-1 and J is TRBJ2-2, with D possibly TRBD2 on 5 matching bases. Germline V gene sequence: CDR1 LGHDT, CDR2 YNNKEL (reference sequence). Deletions cut 1 base from V and 6 bases from J, with 9 bases between. This CDR3 is built from 14 residues. CDR3 sequence (DNA): TGTGCCAGCAGCCAAGGAGGGATTTCCGGGGAGCTGTTTTTT. Translated: CASSQGGISGELFF.

This chain joins TRBV4-2 and TRBJ1-4; D is ambiguous. Germline CDR1 reads LGHNA; CDR2 reads YNFKEQ. V shed 3 bases and J shed 5 bases, with 7 bases lying between them. The CDR3 loop spans 13 amino acids. The CDR3 nucleotides read TGTGCCAGCAGCCAGGACGGGAATGAAAAACTGTTTTTT. Translation: CASSQDGNEKLFF.

This chain uses TRBV20-1 with TRBJ2-7; TRBD1 agrees at 8 bases. The germline V gene has CDR1 DFQATT and CDR2 SNEGSKA (reference sequence). Trimming at V came to 6 bases and at J to 2 bases, leaving 6 bases not matched to a gene. The CDR3 sequence is 13 residues long. CDR3 region: CSAGTGKAYEQYF. The CDR3 region has the DNA TGCAGTGCCGGGACAGGCAAAGCCTACGAGCAGTACTTC.

This rearrangement joins TRBV7-2 to TRBJ1-2; 7 positions agree with TRBD1. Germline loops: CDR1 SGHTA, CDR2 FQGNSA. The CDR3 loop spans 17 amino acids. V lost 0 bases, J lost 10 bases, and 17 bases stayed unmatched. In DNA form, the CDR3 reads TGTGCCAGCAGCTTAGCGCTAAGTAGAAGACAGGGATCCTCCTACACCTTC. Encoded protein: CASSLALSRRQGSSYTF.

There are a few counts of this clonotype. This chain joins TRBV6-6 and TRBJ1-1; D gene unclear. The germline V gene has CDR1 MNHNY and CDR2 SVGAGI (reference sequence). Trimming left V 2 bases short and J 4 bases short, with 8 bases between. CDR3 length equals 13 residues. This chain's CDR3 is CASSYRQGTEAFF. Here the CDR3 DNA reads TGTGCCAGCAGTTACCGCCAAGGCACTGAAGCTTTCTTT.

This sequence joins TRBV7-2 and TRBJ2-5; D is unclear. The CDR3 runs to 14 residues. V dropped 4 bases and J dropped 0 bases, with 9 bases sitting between them. Per the germline V gene, CDR1 is SGHTA and CDR2 is FQGNSA. The CDR3 nucleotides are TGTGCCAGCAGCTCTGCCGGATACCAAGAGACCCAGTACTTC. This gives the protein CASSSAGYQETQYF.

This clonotype has a handful of counts. The CDR3 protein is CASSLLAGQDTQYF. The CDR3 DNA is TGTGCCAGCAGTTTATTAGCGGGACAAGATACGCAGTATTTT. The chain has TRBV28 and TRBJ2-3; 8 bases map to TRBD2. V lost 1 base and J lost 5; bases outside the gene matches: 2. Looked up from germline, CDR1 is MDHEN and CDR2 is SYDVKM. The CDR3 contains 14 residues.

This clonotype was observed a few times. The chain has TRBV14 and TRBJ2-1, with 11 bases aligning to TRBD2. V shed 1 base, J shed 9 bases, and the junction held 5 bases outside the gene matches. This CDR3 region has 15 residues. Germline V CDR1 and CDR2: SGHDN, FVKESK. Here the CDR3 DNA reads TGTGCCAGCAGCCAAGTAACTAGCGGGAGAGGTGAGCAGTTCTTC. Its protein is CASSQVTSGRGEQFF.

This clonotype was counted between two and nine times. V is TRBV4-1 and J is TRBJ1-1; a possible D gene is TRBD1 (6 bases). The CDR3 is 14 amino acids. Germline loops: CDR1 MGHRA, CDR2 YSYEKL. Trimming stripped 8 bases from V and 1 base from J, with 14 bases between. CDR3 region: CASHARGGNTEAFF. CDR3 in DNA: TGCGCCAGCCACGCCAGGGGAGGGAACACTGAAGCTTTCTTT.

V usage is TRBV6-2 or TRBV6-3 and J usage is TRBJ1-5; 9 bases align to TRBD1. V trimming: 6 bases; J trimming: 6 bases; junction bases outside the gene matches: 12. The CDR3 length is 16 residues. Germline values: CDR1 MNHEY, CDR2 SVGEGT. The CDR3: CASRNNRDRASQPQHF. In DNA, the CDR3 is TGTGCCAGCAGAAATAACCGGGACAGGGCATCTCAGCCCCAGCATTTT.

The chain carries TRBV12-3 or TRBV12-4 and TRBJ2-7; 10 bases line up with TRBD2. J lost 2 bases, V lost 7 bases, and 5 bases had no gene match. This CDR3 spans 14 amino acids. CDR3 DNA sequence: TGTGCCAGCAATCCAGGGACTAGCGCCTACGAGCAGTACTTC. Its protein is CASNPGTSAYEQYF.

This clonotype was picked up a small number of times. The chain is built from TRBV24-1 and TRBJ2-7; 7 bases are shared with TRBD1. Germline-derived CDR1 and CDR2 are KGHDR and SFDVKD. The CDR3 covers 16 residues. V lost 4 bases and J lost 0; bases outside the gene matches: 8. The chain's CDR3 is CATSDSGGPSSYEQYF. CDR3 sequence (DNA): TGTGCCACCAGTGACTCAGGGGGTCCGAGCTCCTACGAGCAGTACTTC.

This clonotype was seen at least ten times. The chain couples TRBV6-6 to TRBJ2-1; TRBD1 is a possible D gene (6 bases). V lost 4 bases to trimming and J lost 0 bases, with 13 bases between them. From germline, CDR1 is MNHNY and CDR2 SVGAGI (reference sequence). CDR3 length: 16 amino acids. This CDR3 reads CASSSTGTSSYNEQFF. The CDR3 DNA reads TGTGCCAGCAGTTCAACCGGGACAAGCTCCTACAATGAGCAGTTCTTC.

This clonotype was detected a few times. V usage is TRBV7-2 and J usage is TRBJ2-7; no firm D call. This CDR3 contains 14 residues. The V and J ends lost 1 base and 0 bases respectively, with 7 bases between them. The germline V gene encodes CDR1 SGHTA and CDR2 FQGNSA. CDR3 DNA sequence: TGTGCCAGCAGCTTAGTTACCACCTCCTACGAGCAGTACTTC. Translating it yields CASSLVTTSYEQYF.

The genes are TRBV5-1 and TRBJ2-7, with 8 bases identical to TRBD1. Germline CDR1 is SGHRS and CDR2 is YFSETQ. The CDR3 is 15 amino acids. Losses at the gene ends were 4 bases for V and 0 bases for J; bases not matched to a gene: 6. CDR3 protein: CASSRDRTNSYEQYF. CDR3 in DNA: TGCGCCAGCAGCCGGGACAGGACAAACTCCTACGAGCAGTACTTC.

This clonotype appeared a few times. The chain combines TRBV21-1 with TRBJ2-1. Gene TRBJ2-7 matches the end of the DNA better, so the J call may be wrong. TRBV21-1 is a listed pseudogene. The CDR3 consists of 14 residues. The CDR3 bases are TGTGCCAGCAGCGGGAAGGGCTCCTACAATGAGCAGTACTTC. Protein sequence: CASSGKGSYNEQYF.

V usage is TRBV5-1 and J usage is TRBJ2-1; 9 bases align to TRBD1. The germline gives CDR1 SGHRS, CDR2 YFSETQ. With V trimmed by 0 bases and J by 2 bases, 3 bases remained unmatched. This CDR3 has 16 residues. The CDR3 loop is CASSLGDRDPYNEQFF. In DNA, the CDR3 is TGCGCCAGCAGCTTGGGGGACAGGGATCCCTACAATGAGCAGTTCTTC.

About this clonotype: This may arise from a read error, as a much more abundant clone is one base away. The chain uses TRBV6-5 and TRBJ2-5; D is perhaps TRBD1 (6 bases). The J call is uncertain, as TRBJ2-7 better fits the DNA end. The CDR3 consists of 14 residues. Germline V gene lookup returns CDR1 MNHEY and CDR2 SVGAGI. CDR3 protein: CASSRDMYQGEQYF. The CDR3 DNA reads as TGTGCCAGCAGTCGGGACATGTACCAAGGCGAGCAGTACTTC.

This clonotype was seen more than once but under ten times. This chain uses TRBV28 with TRBJ2-3, with D tentatively TRBD1 (6 bases). The CDR3 runs to 15 residues. Germline V gives CDR1 MDHEN, CDR2 SYDVKM. Trimming left V 2 bases short and J 4 bases short, with 13 bases between. CDR3 nucleotides: TGTGCCAGCAGTTTAACGCAGGGGTGGGCAGATACGCAGTATTTT. Protein: CASSLTQGWADTQYF.

This clonotype was found a few times. This chain connects TRBV29-1 to TRBJ2-2; 8 bases fit TRBD1. The CDR3 is 14 residues long. V dropped 4 bases and J dropped 6; count of bases not matched to a gene: 7. Germline V gene sequence: CDR1 SQVTM, CDR2 ANQGSEA. The CDR3 DNA is TGCAGCGTTGGTGGACAGGGTGGAGCCGGGGAGCTGTTTTTT. This encodes CSVGGQGGAGELFF.

The chain links TRBV5-1 to TRBJ2-2; 9 bases agree with TRBD2. The V gene's germline CDR1 is SGHRS and CDR2 YFSETQ. The CDR3 has 15 amino acids. The V segment lost 3 bases and the J segment 6 bases; nucleotides outside the gene matches: 6. CDR3 in amino acids: CASSYIAGAPGELFF. The CDR3 region has the DNA TGCGCCAGCAGCTATATAGCGGGAGCCCCCGGGGAGCTGTTTTTT.

The chain combines TRBV19 with TRBJ2-3, with D possibly being TRBD1 or TRBD2 (6 bases each). The CDR3 is made up of 14 amino acids. The V gene's germline CDR1 is LNHDA and CDR2 SQIVND (reference sequence). Trimming left V 7 bases short and J 3 bases short, with 14 bases between. CDR3 in DNA: TGTGCCAGTATTCCCGGGGGCCTGACAGATACGCAGTATTTT. Its translation: CASIPGGLTDTQYF.

This clonotype was picked up many times. The chain couples TRBV12-3 or TRBV12-4 to TRBJ2-1; D gene unclear. This CDR3 contains 16 residues. Trimming cost V 6 bases and J 1 base, with 16 bases left between them. The CDR3 DNA reads TGTGCCAGCAGCCCCCCGACGGGCACATCCTACAATGAGCAGTTCTTC. This translates into CASSPPTGTSYNEQFF.

The genes are TRBV6-1 and TRBJ1-2; 9 nucleotides line up with TRBD1. Trimming removed 6 bases from V and 5 bases from J; junction bases left unmatched: 7. From germline, CDR1 is MNHNS and CDR2 SASEGT. The CDR3 totals 14 residues. The CDR3 region has the DNA TGTGCCAGCAGAAAGACCGGGACAGGGTATGGCTACACCTTC. This codes for CASRKTGTGYGYTF.

DNA of the CDR3: TGTGCCAGCAGTTATGGAAGGGAGCTGTTTTTT. Amino acid sequence: CASSYGRELFF. This rearrangement joins TRBV12-3 or TRBV12-4 to TRBJ2-2; no reliable D call. This CDR3 spans 11 amino acids. V was trimmed by 4 bases and J by 9 bases, leaving 6 bases between them.

The chain combines TRBV6-5 with TRBJ2-1; D possibly corresponds to TRBD1 (6 bases). In germline, CDR1 is MNHEY, CDR2 SVGAGI. Trimming removed 2 bases from V and 3 bases from J, with 17 bases in between. This CDR3 contains 17 residues. The CDR3 nucleotides are TGTGCCAGCAGTTACCAGGGCGCACAGGGCTACTACAATGAGCAGTTCTTC. Translated, it gives CASSYQGAQGYYNEQFF.

The chain has TRBV29-1 and TRBJ1-2; D is undetermined. Trimming stripped 8 bases from V and 1 base from J, with 20 bases between. The CDR3 length is 15 residues. Per germline, CDR1 SQVTM and CDR2 ANQGSEA. The CDR3 region is CSKPAPLTGNYGYTF. The CDR3 DNA follows: TGCAGCAAACCTGCTCCCTTGACGGGTAACTATGGCTACACCTTC.